This entry is about one T cell receptor beta chain. A few counts support this clone. Its antigen is unknown. No base qualities exist here, and no much larger clone lies one base off it. No patient had received any treatment before thyroid surgery. Using T-cell receptor beta sequencing, the study looked back at clinical samples from patients collected from about 2011 to 2019. Libraries were made using PCR. Sequenced using an Illumina HiSeq 4000. High-throughput sequencing was used to profile the TCR beta-chain CDR3 region of every patient. The authors' pipeline ran thus. A classifier to discriminate distant-metastatic papillary thyroid cancer patients was built from CDR3 differences across clinicopathological groups. The Shannon index was used to measure repertoire diversity, and the Morisita-Horn index was used to measure how similar tumor and blood repertoires were. Starting from the raw public reads, TCRdb applied fastp trimming at Q25, assembled clones with MiXCR and retained in-frame beta chains. These V and J calls rely on TCRdb rather than the paper's analysis. Within this sample are roughly 30,000 clones, with over 20% of them counted one time only. Of the sample, approximately 15% is held by the ten largest clones.

V is pruned by 8 bases and J by 3 bases, leaving 10 bases of the junction without a gene match. In the germline V gene, CDR1 corresponds to MNHNS and CDR2 to SASEGT. Reading from cysteine to phenylalanine, the CDR3 counts 14 amino acids. Only the CDR3 portion is preserved as DNA: 42 bases, with reading frame beginning at the first base. The data are from a study of metastatic and nonmetastatic thyroid tumors (dated by TCRdb to the early 2020s). Regarding the complete study: For patients with malignant and with benign thyroid disease, the researchers compared repertoires between peripheral blood samples and tumor or nodule tissue samples. The study at large found these results: In both blood and tumor samples, TCR beta diversity was reported to be significantly higher in malignant tumors than in benign nodules.

The receptor comes from a female donor with papillary thyroid cancer or a benign thyroid nodule (not recorded which). Some clones in this sample may be carry-over from other donors' samples. Recombination linked TRBV6-1 to TRBJ2-7; 7 nucleotides in the junction match TRBD1. Sequencing used blood. This receptor has the CDR3 CASGLGGVFYEQYF. The nucleotide sequence reads TGTGCCAGCGGATTAGGGGGCGTATTCTACGAGCAGTACTTC.